This TCR beta chain was profiled in a study of blood T cells in healthy people across ages. As to this clonotype: The antigen is undetermined.

This CDR3 contains 19 residues. V was shortened by 1 base and J by 1 base, with 20 bases between the two germline ends. CDR1 and CDR2 (germline): SGHVS, FQNEAQ. For the second PCR, which ran for about 7 to 11 cycles, a sample-barcoded 5' primer and a J-beta primer mix were used. TCRdb passed the 5' RACE reads through MiXCR, listing each CDR3 protein once. The sample has about 1,400,000 distinct CDR3 sequences; approximately 42% are singletons. Overall study results and limits: Versus aged donors, long-lived donors had higher diversity and more naive CD4+ cells.

The chain links TRBV7-8 to TRBJ2-1; tentatively, D is TRBD1 or TRBD2 (5 bases each). This TCR derives from a woman between 18 and 29 years old in good health. The sequenced material came from blood. DNA of the CDR3: TGTGCCAGCAGCTTAGAGGGGACGAGGAGACCGGCATCCTACAATGAGCAGTTCTTC. Translated: CASSLEGTRRPASYNEQFF.